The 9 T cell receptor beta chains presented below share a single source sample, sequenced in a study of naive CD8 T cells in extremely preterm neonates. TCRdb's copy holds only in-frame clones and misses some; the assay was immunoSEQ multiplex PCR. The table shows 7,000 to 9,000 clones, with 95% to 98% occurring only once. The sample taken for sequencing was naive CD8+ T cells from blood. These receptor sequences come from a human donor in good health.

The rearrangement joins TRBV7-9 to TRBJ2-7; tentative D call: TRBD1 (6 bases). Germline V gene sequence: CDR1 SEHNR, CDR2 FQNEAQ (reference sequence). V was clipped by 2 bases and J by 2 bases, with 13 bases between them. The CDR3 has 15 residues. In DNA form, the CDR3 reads TGTGCCAGCAGCTTATCTAACAGGGACACCTACGAGCAGTACTTC. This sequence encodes CASSLSNRDTYEQYF.

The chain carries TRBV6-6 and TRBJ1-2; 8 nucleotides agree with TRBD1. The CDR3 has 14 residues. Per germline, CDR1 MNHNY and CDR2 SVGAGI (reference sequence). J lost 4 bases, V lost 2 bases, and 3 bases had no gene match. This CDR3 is CASSYPGGVYGYTF. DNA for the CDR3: TGTGCCAGCAGTTACCCAGGGGGCGTCTATGGCTACACCTTC.

DNA of the CDR3: TGTGCCAGCAGCCAAGATGCGGCGGGGGGGCCCGGGGAGCTGTTTTTT. Translation gives CASSQDAAGGPGELFF. J is TRBJ2-2 and V is TRBV4-2, with TRBD2 matching over 9 bases. Trimming removed 0 bases from V and 6 bases from J; junction bases left unmatched: 5. The CDR3 loop spans 16 amino acids. Per germline, CDR1 LGHNA and CDR2 YNFKEQ.

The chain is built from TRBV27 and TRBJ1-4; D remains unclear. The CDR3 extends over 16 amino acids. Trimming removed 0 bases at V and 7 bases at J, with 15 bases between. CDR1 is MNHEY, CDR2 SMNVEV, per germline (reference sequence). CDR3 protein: CASSLSNTPRGEKLFF. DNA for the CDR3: TGTGCCAGCAGTTTATCAAACACTCCGCGGGGTGAAAAACTGTTTTTT.

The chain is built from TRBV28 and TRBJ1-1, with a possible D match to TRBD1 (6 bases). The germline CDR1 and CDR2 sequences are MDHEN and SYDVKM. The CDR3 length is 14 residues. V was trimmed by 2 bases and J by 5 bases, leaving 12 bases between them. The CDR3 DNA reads TGTGCCAGCAGTTTAGTCAGGGGTGGGACTGAAGCTTTCTTT. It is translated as CASSLVRGGTEAFF.

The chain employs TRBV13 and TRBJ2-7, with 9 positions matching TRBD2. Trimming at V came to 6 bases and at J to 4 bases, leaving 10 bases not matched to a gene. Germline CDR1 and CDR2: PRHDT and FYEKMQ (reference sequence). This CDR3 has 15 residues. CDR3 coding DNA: TGTGCCAGCAGTCCAGGCGGGGGGGGCCCATACGAGCAGTACTTC. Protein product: CASSPGGGGPYEQYF. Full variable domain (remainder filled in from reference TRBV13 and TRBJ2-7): AAGVIQSPRHLIKEKRETATLKCYPIPRHDTVYWYQQGPGQDPQFLISFYEKMQSDKGSIPDRFSAQQFSDYHSELNMSSLELGDSALYFCASSPGGGGPYEQYFGPGTRLTVT.

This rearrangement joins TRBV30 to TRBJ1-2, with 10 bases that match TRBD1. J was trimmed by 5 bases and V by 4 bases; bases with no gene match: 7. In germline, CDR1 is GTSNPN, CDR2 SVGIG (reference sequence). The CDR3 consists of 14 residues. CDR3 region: CAWNPGQGIYGYTF. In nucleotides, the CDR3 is TGTGCCTGGAATCCGGGACAGGGGATTTATGGCTACACCTTC. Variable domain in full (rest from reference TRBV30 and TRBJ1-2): SQTIHQWPATLVQPVGSPLSLECTVEGTSNPNLYWYRQAAGRGLQLLFYSVGIGQISSEVPQNLSASRPQDRQFILSSKKLLLSDSGFYLCAWNPGQGIYGYTFGSGTRLTVV.

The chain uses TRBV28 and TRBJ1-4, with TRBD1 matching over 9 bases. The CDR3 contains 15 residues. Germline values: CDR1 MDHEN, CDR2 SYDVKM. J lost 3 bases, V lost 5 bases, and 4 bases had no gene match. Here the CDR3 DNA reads TGTGCCAGCAGTCCCGGACAGGGGCCTAATGAAAAACTGTTTTTT. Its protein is CASSPGQGPNEKLFF.

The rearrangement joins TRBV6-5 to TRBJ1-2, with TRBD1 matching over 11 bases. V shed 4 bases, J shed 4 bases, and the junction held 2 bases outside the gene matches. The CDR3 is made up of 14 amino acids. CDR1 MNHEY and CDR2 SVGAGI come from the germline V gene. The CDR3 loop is CASSWDRGGYGYTF. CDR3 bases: TGTGCCAGCAGTTGGGACAGGGGGGGCTATGGCTACACCTTC.